This TCR beta chain was recorded in a study of T cell repertoires in cytomegalovirus infection. MiXCR, applied by TCRdb to the reads, yields one record per CDR3 protein. The table shows some 43,000 distinct CDR3 sequences, with about a fifth occurring only once. CDR3 length: 15 amino acids. V lost 1 base to trimming and J lost 5 bases; unmatched junction nucleotides: 4. Germline CDR1 SNHLY, CDR2 FYNNEI. As regards this clonotype: Its antigen is as yet unknown.

Specimen: CD8+ T cells from cultured PBMCs, collected from culture after CMV antigen stimulation. The J gene is TRBJ2-3, the V gene TRBV2, with 9 bases that match TRBD1. The sequence came from a human donor in good health (CMV status not recorded). Some clones in this sample may be carry-over from other donors' samples. CDR3 coding DNA: TGTGCCAGCAGTGAAGGTCGACAGGGGGAAGATACGCAGTATTTT. Amino acid sequence: CASSEGRQGEDTQYF.